These 21 T cell receptor beta chains were all obtained from the same sample, sequenced in a study of cytomegalovirus exposure and HLA in healthy donors (dated by TCRdb to 2016 to 2017). Library creation used the immunoSEQ multiplex PCR assay. For the multiplex PCR, a mixture combining 60 forward primers for TCR Vbeta segments and 13 reverse primers for TCR Jbeta segments was used. Sourced from immuneACCESS, this table was stored by TCRdb with only in-frame sequences that have V and J called. A share of the clones is absent; for the studies checked, an unresolved V gene accounts for under half, and the remainder has no known explanation. The sample includes some 180,000 clones, with roughly four fifths observed a single time. The ten most abundant clones make up around 3.7% of the sample. The sequenced sample was PBMCs. The source is a man between 40 and 49 years old in good health and CMV-seropositive.

This clone was picked up a small number of times. The chain links TRBV5-6 to TRBJ2-7; 7 nucleotides align to TRBD2. The germline gives CDR1 SGHDT, CDR2 YYEEEE. J was trimmed by 1 base and V by 10 bases; bases with no gene match: 8. The CDR3 contains 13 residues. Here the CDR3 reads CAGSGIRSYEQYF. The CDR3, as DNA: TGTGCCGGGAGCGGGATACGATCCTACGAGCAGTACTTC. The full variable domain, completed using reference TRBV5-6 and TRBJ2-7, is DAGVTQSPTHLIKTRGQQVTLRCSPKSGHDTVSWYQQALGQGPQFIFQYYEEEERQRGNFPDRFSGHQFPNYSSELNVNALLLGDSALYLCAGSGIRSYEQYFGPGTRLTVT.

This clone was observed a single time. V gene TRBV2 combines with J gene TRBJ2-1; D is possibly TRBD2 (6 bases). V lost 2 bases, J lost 4 bases, and 15 bases lay in between. This CDR3 is built from 16 residues. The germline V gene encodes CDR1 SNHLY and CDR2 FYNNEI. The CDR3 loop is CASSENGGGGYNEQFF. The CDR3 bases are TGTGCCAGCAGTGAAAACGGGGGAGGTGGATACAATGAGCAGTTCTTC.

The chain uses TRBV6-5 and TRBJ1-3; D unclear. Trimming took 0 bases from V and 3 from J, leaving 6 bases between them. Per the germline V gene, CDR1 is MNHEY and CDR2 is SVGAGI. The CDR3 sequence is 14 residues long. CDR3 sequence (DNA): TGTGCCAGCAGTTACTCAACAGATGGAAACACCATATATTTT. Translated, it gives CASSYSTDGNTIYF.

The chain has TRBV27 and TRBJ1-1; maybe TRBD1 (5 bases). V was shortened by 5 bases and J by 11 bases, with 18 bases between the two germline ends. Germline values: CDR1 MNHEY, CDR2 SMNVEV (reference sequence). The CDR3 covers 13 residues. The CDR3 DNA sequence: TGTGCCAGCAGTCTCAATGGGTGGGGGAGGGCTTTCTTT. Residues: CASSLNGWGRAFF.

This clone appeared a few times. The V gene is TRBV5-1, the J gene TRBJ2-1; D may be TRBD1 (6 bases). The CDR3 contains 14 residues. V lost 5 bases and J lost 3, with 12 bases in between. Germline loops: CDR1 SGHRS, CDR2 YFSETQ. The DNA for the CDR3 is TGCGCCAGCAGTGAGGGGGAAAACTACAATGAGCAGTTCTTC. Its translation: CASSEGENYNEQFF.

The sample holds one count of this clone. The chain couples TRBV27 to TRBJ1-5, with D tentatively TRBD1 (5 bases). The CDR3 sequence is 13 residues long. V was pared by 4 bases and J by 1 base, with 5 bases between. Germline V lookup: CDR1 MNHEY, CDR2 SMNVEV (reference sequence). CDR3 sequence (DNA): TGTGCCAGCAGTTGGACAAGCAATCAGCCCCAGCATTTT. Translation gives CASSWTSNQPQHF.

The chain joins TRBV13 to TRBJ2-2; 7 bases line up with TRBD2. Germline CDR1 is PRHDT and CDR2 is FYEKMQ (reference sequence). The length of the CDR3 is 17 residues. V lost 0 bases and J lost 1; bases outside the gene matches: 5. The CDR3 coding sequence is TGTGCCAGCAGCTTAGGCCCGGCTAGCGGGAACACCGGGGAGCTGTTTTTT. The encoded protein is CASSLGPASGNTGELFF.

This clone was counted a few times. The chain couples TRBV28 to TRBJ2-3, with TRBD1 matching 9 bases. In germline, CDR1 is MDHEN, CDR2 SYDVKM. This CDR3 contains 16 residues. V shed 5 bases, J shed 0 bases, and the junction held 6 bases outside the gene matches. The CDR3 bases are TGTGCCAGCAGTCTGAAACAGGGGGCAAGCACAGATACGCAGTATTTT. Translation: CASSLKQGASTDTQYF.

The chain carries TRBV6-5 and TRBJ1-2, with a weak D call TRBD1 (5 bases). Per the germline V gene, CDR1 is MNHEY and CDR2 is SVGAGI. This CDR3 has 13 residues. V was shortened by 2 bases and J by 7 bases, with 11 bases between the two germline ends. This chain's CDR3 is CASSYRQSLGYTF. DNA of the CDR3: TGTGCCAGCAGTTACCGACAGTCCCTTGGCTACACCTTC.

The J gene is TRBJ2-1, the V gene TRBV10-3; TRBD2 agrees at 10 bases. The CDR3 extends over 15 amino acids. V lost 0 bases, J lost 9 bases, and 5 bases stayed unmatched. The germline V gene has CDR1 ENHRY and CDR2 SYGVKD. CDR3 region: CAISESLAGGGEQFF. In DNA form, the CDR3 reads TGTGCCATCAGTGAGTCGTTAGCGGGGGGAGGTGAGCAGTTCTTC.

This clone was detected once. The chain joins TRBV4-1 to TRBJ1-5; 7 bases match TRBD1. With V trimmed by 1 base and J by 2 bases, 2 bases remained unmatched. Germline V gene lookup returns CDR1 MGHRA and CDR2 YSYEKL. The CDR3 loop spans 15 amino acids. The CDR3 region is CASSQGQGGNQPQHF. The CDR3 coding sequence is TGCGCCAGCAGCCAAGGACAGGGTGGCAATCAGCCCCAGCATTTT.

This clone was counted once. The rearrangement links TRBV23-1 to TRBJ2-7; D may be TRBD1 (6 bases). Being an ORF, TRBV23-1 has a function that is uncertain. V was shortened by 0 bases and J by 3 bases, with 15 bases between the two germline ends. The CDR3 consists of 16 residues. This chain's CDR3 is CASSQSCKSRGYEQYF. DNA for the CDR3: TGCGCCAGCAGTCAATCATGCAAGAGCAGGGGCTACGAGCAGTACTTC.

The rearrangement joins TRBV21-1 to TRBJ2-2; TRBD2 is taken as the D call from the table, unchecked against the DNA. TRBV21-1 is flagged as a pseudogene. This CDR3 region has 17 residues. The CDR3 nucleotides are TGTGCCAGCAGCAAAGATGGGGGGGCCCGAACCACCGGGGAGCTGTTTTTT. Translating gives CASSKDGGARTTGELFF.

This CDR3 is CASSSAGETQYF. The CDR3 DNA follows: TGTGCCAGCAGTTCAGCGGGTGAGACCCAGTACTTC. The chain employs TRBV28 and TRBJ2-5, with D possibly matching TRBD2 (6 bases). Germline loops: CDR1 MDHEN, CDR2 SYDVKM. The V gene lost 4 bases and the J gene lost 5 bases, with 8 bases spanning the gap. The CDR3 runs 12 residues. Variable domain in full (rest from reference TRBV28 and TRBJ2-5): DVKVTQSSRYLVKRTGEKVFLECVQDMDHENMFWYRQDPGLGLRLIYFSYDVKMKEKGDIPEGYSVSREKKERFSLILESASTNQTSMYLCASSSAGETQYFGPGTRLLVL.

V is TRBV4-3 and J is TRBJ2-4; 8 bases agree with TRBD1. The junction had 5 bases not matched to a gene; V was cut back by 4 bases and J by 3 bases. Germline V lookup: CDR1 LGHNA, CDR2 YSLEER. The CDR3 contains 15 residues. The CDR3 DNA reads TGCGCCAGCAGCCTAGAGACAGGGGACAAAAACATTCAGTACTTC. Translated, it gives CASSLETGDKNIQYF.

The J gene is TRBJ2-1, the V gene TRBV30; 7 bases align to TRBD2. The trim removed 8 bases at V and 2 bases at J, leaving 6 bases unmatched. The CDR3 is made up of 13 amino acids. From germline, CDR1 is GTSNPN and CDR2 SVGIG (reference sequence). The CDR3 reads CAAKRGTYNEQFF. DNA for the CDR3: TGTGCCGCGAAGCGGGGAACCTACAATGAGCAGTTCTTC.

This clone was counted once. The V gene is TRBV6-5, the J gene TRBJ2-1; the match to TRBD1 covers 7 bases. The CDR3 sequence is 15 residues long. The germline V gene encodes CDR1 MNHEY and CDR2 SVGAGI. Losses at the gene ends were 6 bases for V and 3 bases for J; bases not matched to a gene: 8. The CDR3 region has the DNA TGTGCCAGCAGAAAAGACAGGGCCGTCTACAATGAGCAGTTCTTC. This codes for CASRKDRAVYNEQFF.

There are a few counts of this clone. The rearrangement joins TRBV19 to TRBJ2-5, with TRBD2 matching over 7 bases. J was trimmed by 5 bases and V by 5 bases; bases with no gene match: 11. The length of the CDR3 is 15 residues. Germline CDR1 LNHDA, CDR2 SQIVND (reference sequence). This CDR3 reads CASSSLTGAGETQYF. The CDR3, as DNA: TGTGCCAGTAGTTCCTTGACGGGAGCGGGGGAGACCCAGTACTTC.

The chain has TRBV14 and TRBJ2-5, with 8 positions matching TRBD1. The J call is uncertain, as TRBJ2-7 better fits the DNA end. The CDR3 is made up of 16 amino acids. CDR1 is SGHDN and CDR2 is FVKESK in the germline V gene. CDR3: CASSQPYGTGSYEQYF. The CDR3 region has the DNA TGTGCCAGCAGCCAACCTTACGGGACAGGCTCCTACGAGCAGTACTTC.

This chain joins TRBV9 and TRBJ1-2; D perhaps matches TRBD1 (5 bases). The CDR3 runs 14 residues. Per germline, CDR1 SGDLS and CDR2 YYNGEE. V lost 4 bases and J lost 2, with 12 bases in between. Written as DNA, the CDR3 is TGTGCCAGCAGCATCGGGGGGGAAAACTATGGCTACACCTTC. Translation gives CASSIGGENYGYTF.

This chain links TRBV7-9 with TRBJ2-3; 15 bases fit TRBD2. J was trimmed by 4 bases and V by 4 bases; bases with no gene match: 9. CDR1 and CDR2 from the germline V gene are SEHNR and FQNEAQ (reference sequence). This CDR3 has 18 amino acids. The CDR3 sequence is CASSSTPGLAGGSDTQYF. CDR3 nucleotides: TGTGCCAGCAGCTCTACCCCAGGACTAGCGGGAGGGTCAGATACGCAGTATTTT.